This T cell receptor (beta chain) is from a study of post-analysis software for immune sequencing data. Overall study findings and caveats: There were about 5 TRBV segments more frequent in patients than controls, and TRBV5-6, TRBV5-1 and TRBV20-1 were among them.

This clonotype was found many times. What it recognizes is unknown. The library was made from cDNA and included unique molecular identifiers. TCRdb analysed the PCR reads with MiXCR anew, one entry per CDR3 protein. The sample holds a few hundred thousand distinct CDR3 sequences, 36% seen once. The CDR3 covers 16 residues. CDR1 is GTSNPN and CDR2 is SVGIG in the germline V gene (reference sequence). Trimming at V came to 2 bases and at J to 1 base, leaving 5 bases not matched to a gene. Sequenced sample: blood. V usage is TRBV30 and J usage is TRBJ2-6; 7 nucleotides align to TRBD2. The sequence came from a girl between 10 and 17 years old with multiple sclerosis. CDR3 sequence: CAWSQGGTSGANVLTF. CDR3 nucleotide sequence: TGTGCCTGGAGTCAGGGAGGGACGTCTGGGGCCAACGTCCTGACTTTC.